This record looks at one T cell receptor (beta chain) sequence and its context. The junction does not match germline at one end; this may be a read error. This specimen comes from a study of OX40 agonist ivuxolimab in advanced cancers. Study at large: Ivuxolimab, an agonistic anti-OX40 (CD134) antibody, was given to patients. Patients with hepatocellular carcinoma, melanoma, renal cell or head and neck cancer made up the dose-escalation patients.

Sequencing used immunoSEQ multiplex PCR; TCRdb keeps in-frame clones, though not all of them. The sample holds 84,000 or so clones, about 93% seen once. Germline values: CDR1 SSHAT, CDR2 FNYEAQ (reference sequence). This CDR3 spans 13 amino acids. This sequence was found in an adult with an advanced solid tumor such as melanoma, head and neck, liver or kidney cancer. The J gene is TRBJ1-1, the V gene TRBV7-7, with D perhaps matching TRBD1 (5 bases). This specimen was CD4+ or CD8+ T cells sorted from blood, taken in a trial of the OX40 agonist ivuxolimab. DNA for the CDR3: TGTGCTAGCAGCCTGACGGCGGGGGCTGAAGCTTTCTTT. Protein product: CASSLTAGAEAFF.